The entry below gives a single T cell receptor (beta chain) sequence along with its context. Its antigen is currently unknown. The data were obtained in a study of immune cell composition in non-small cell lung cancer. DNA was extracted from unsorted cell suspensions stored frozen. Overall study findings and caveats: Clones >0.5% enriched in tumour were rarer in adenocarcinoma (around 33%) than squamous (roughly 75%).

V shed 7 bases and J 6 bases; nucleotides not matched to a gene: 3. This CDR3 spans 13 amino acids. CDR1 and CDR2 (germline): MNHNS, SASEGT. Profiled with immunoSEQ multiplex PCR; TCRdb holds only in-frame clones, not every one. Of about 6,700 clones in the sample, roughly 70% were seen once. What was sequenced was lung tumor tissue. This TCR was sampled from a human donor with non-small cell lung cancer. This rearrangement joins TRBV6-1 to TRBJ1-6; 7 bases are shared with TRBD1. The CDR3 DNA reads as TGTGCCAGCATCGGGACAGCTAATTCACCCCTCCACTTT. It is translated as CASIGTANSPLHF.